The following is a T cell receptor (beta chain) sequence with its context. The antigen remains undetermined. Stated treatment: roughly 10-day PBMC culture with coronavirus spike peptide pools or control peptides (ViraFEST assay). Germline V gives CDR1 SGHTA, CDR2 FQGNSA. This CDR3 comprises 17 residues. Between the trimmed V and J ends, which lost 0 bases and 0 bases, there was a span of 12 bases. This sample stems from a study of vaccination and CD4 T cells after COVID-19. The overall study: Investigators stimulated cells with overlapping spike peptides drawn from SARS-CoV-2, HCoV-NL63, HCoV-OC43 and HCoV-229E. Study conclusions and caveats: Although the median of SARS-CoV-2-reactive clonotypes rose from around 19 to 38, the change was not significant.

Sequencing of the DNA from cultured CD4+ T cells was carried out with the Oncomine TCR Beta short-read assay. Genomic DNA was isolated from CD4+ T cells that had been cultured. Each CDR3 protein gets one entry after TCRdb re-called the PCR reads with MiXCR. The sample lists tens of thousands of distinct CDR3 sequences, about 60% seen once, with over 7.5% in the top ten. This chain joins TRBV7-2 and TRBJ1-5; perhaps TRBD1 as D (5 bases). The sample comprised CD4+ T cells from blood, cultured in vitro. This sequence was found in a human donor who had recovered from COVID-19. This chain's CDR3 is CASSLARGPYSNQPQHF. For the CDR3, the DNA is TGTGCCAGCAGCTTAGCGCGGGGACCATATAGCAATCAGCCCCAGCATTTT.